A selection of T cell receptor beta chains follows, all from one sample in a study of glioma-infiltrating T cells after dendritic cell vaccination. Repertoires were generated with immunoSEQ multiplex PCR, while TCRdb's copy carries only in-frame clones and drops some. This table has about 38,000 clones, almost 85% appearing once. The sequences come from blood, collected before dendritic cell vaccination. The receptors were sampled from a human donor with glioblastoma. The CDR3 runs from the conserved cysteine through the conserved F or W. The order of the fields is V gene, clone size, J gene, D gene, CDR3 protein, CDR3 DNA. D genes are given only for firm matches. Clone sizes are given selectively: once, few, many, or a class where the clone is expanded.

V: TRBV30
size: .
J: TRBJ2-7
D: TRBD1
CDR3: CAWGRTGDCNF
DNA: TGTGCCTGGGGGAGGACAGGGGATTGTAACTTC

V: TRBV18
size: once
J: TRBJ2-1
D: TRBD2
CDR3: CASSPPSGFSYNEQFF
DNA: TGTGCCAGCTCACCGCCTAGCGGGTTTTCCTACAATGAGCAGTTCTTC

V: TRBV19
size: .
J: TRBJ1-1
D: TRBD1
CDR3: CASRIMTRGPIKAFF
DNA: TGTGCCAGTAGGATAATGACCAGGGGGCCTATAAAAGCTTTCTTT

V: TRBV27
size: .
J: TRBJ1-1
D: .
CDR3: CASSLSSPGLMTEAFF
DNA: TGTGCCAGCAGTTTATCGTCCCCAGGTCTTATGACTGAAGCTTTCTTT

V: TRBV4-2
size: .
J: TRBJ2-3
D: .
CDR3: CASSQDAARGPDTQYF
DNA: TGTGCCAGCAGCCAAGATGCGGCTAGAGGCCCAGATACGCAGTATTTT

V: TRBV4-3
size: .
J: TRBJ2-3
D: TRBD2
CDR3: CASSQDSSGVSKWYF
DNA: TGCGCCAGCAGCCAAGATTCTAGCGGGGTTAGTAAGTGGTATTTT

V: TRBV27
size: .
J: TRBJ1-6
D: .
CDR3: CASKVGRASGRALHF
DNA: TGTGCCAGCAAAGTCGGAAGGGCCTCAGGGAGGGCCCTCCACTTT

V: TRBV6-1
size: once
J: TRBJ1-3
D: .
CDR3: CASSEHGNTIYF
DNA: TGTGCCAGCAGTGAACATGGAAACACCATATATTTT

V: TRBV30
size: .
J: TRBJ2-7
D: .
CDR3: CAWSSGRNEQYF
DNA: TGTGCCTGGAGTAGCGGCAGGAACGAGCAGTACTTC

V: TRBV4-3
size: .
J: TRBJ1-2
D: .
CDR3: CASSQDKGRGLYGYTF
DNA: TGCGCCAGCAGCCAAGATAAAGGCAGGGGCTTATATGGCTACACCTTC

V: TRBV7-9
size: .
J: TRBJ1-1
D: TRBD1
CDR3: CASSLAGQGAQGEAFF
DNA: TGTGCCAGCAGCTTAGCGGGACAGGGGGCACAAGGTGAAGCTTTCTTT

V: TRBV28
size: .
J: TRBJ1-4
D: .
CDR3: CASSSKLKKTGFTNEKLFF
DNA: TGTGCCAGCAGTTCTAAACTTAAAAAAACAGGGTTCACTAATGAAAAACTGTTTTTT

V: TRBV30
size: .
J: TRBJ1-6
D: .
CDR3: CAWTGIGGANSPLHF
DNA: TGTGCCTGGACCGGAATTGGGGGCGCGAATTCACCCCTCCACTTT

V: TRBV25-1
size: .
J: TRBJ2-3
D: TRBD2
CDR3: CASSEFSGGKDTQYF
DNA: TGTGCCAGCAGTGAATTTAGCGGGGGTAAAGATACGCAGTATTTT

V: TRBV4-3
size: .
J: TRBJ1-4
D: TRBD1
CDR3: CASSQDARQGAGEKLFF
DNA: TGCGCCAGCAGCCAAGACGCAAGGCAGGGGGCGGGTGAAAAACTGTTTTTT

V: TRBV7-3
size: .
J: TRBJ2-3
D: TRBD2
CDR3: CASSLGGGGTDTQYF
DNA: TGTGCCAGCAGCCTCGGGGGGGGTGGCACAGATACGCAGTATTTT

V: TRBV7-2
size: .
J: TRBJ2-1
D: .
CDR3: CASTSTRLVRGEQFF
DNA: TGTGCCAGCACCTCTACCAGACTAGTTCGGGGTGAGCAGTTCTTC

V: TRBV29-1
size: .
J: TRBJ1-4
D: TRBD1
CDR3: CSVGPLWGQGEEKLFF
DNA: TGCAGCGTTGGACCATTGTGGGGACAGGGTGAGGAAAAACTGTTTTTT

V: TRBV5-1
size: .
J: TRBJ1-4
D: TRBD1
CDR3: CASSLGQGVGEKLFF
DNA: TGCGCCAGCAGCTTGGGGCAGGGGGTTGGAGAAAAACTGTTTTTT

V: TRBV9
size: .
J: TRBJ1-2
D: .
CDR3: CASSVDGGSDYGHTF
DNA: TGTGCCAGCAGCGTAGACGGGGGGAGTGACTATGGCCACACCTTC

V: TRBV13
size: .
J: TRBJ2-3
D: TRBD2
CDR3: CASSSGLDTDTQYF
DNA: TGTGCCAGCAGCTCGGGACTAGATACAGATACGCAGTATTTT

V: TRBV9
size: .
J: TRBJ2-7
D: TRBD2
CDR3: CASSKSGALSYEQYF
DNA: TGTGCCAGCAGCAAAAGCGGGGCCCTCTCCTACGAGCAGTACTTC

V: TRBV10-3
size: .
J: TRBJ1-2
D: .
CDR3: CATTVGGSGYTF
DNA: TGTGCCACCACCGTGGGAGGATCTGGCTACACCTTC

V: TRBV7-6
size: .
J: TRBJ1-6
D: TRBD1
CDR3: CASSSTGLKVLNSPLHF
DNA: TGTGCCAGCAGCTCGACAGGGTTAAAAGTACTAAATTCACCCCTCCACTTT

V: TRBV11-3
size: few
J: TRBJ2-2
D: TRBD2
CDR3: CASSYGGGLTGELFF
DNA: TGTGCCAGCAGCTACGGGGGGGGTCTCACCGGGGAGCTGTTTTTT

V: TRBV29-1
size: once
J: TRBJ2-2
D: .
CDR3: CSVDTTGTGELFF
DNA: TGCAGCGTTGATACTACCGGGACCGGGGAGCTGTTTTTT

V: TRBV7-3
size: few
J: TRBJ2-3
D: .
CDR3: CASSLTGPDTQYF
DNA: TGTGCCAGCAGCCTAACGGGGCCGGATACGCAGTATTTT

V: TRBV2
size: .
J: TRBJ1-4
D: .
CDR3: CASSPSYRVATNEKLFF
DNA: TGTGCCAGCAGTCCCTCTTATCGGGTTGCAACTAATGAAAAACTGTTTTTT

V: TRBV13
size: few
J: TRBJ2-1
D: TRBD2
CDR3: CASSYSGGAYNEQFF
DNA: TGTGCCAGCAGTTATAGCGGGGGAGCCTACAATGAGCAGTTCTTC

V: TRBV5-4
size: .
J: TRBJ1-1
D: TRBD1
CDR3: CASSLVRGQGNTEAFF
DNA: TGTGCCAGCAGCTTGGTCAGGGGACAGGGAAACACTGAAGCTTTCTTT

V: TRBV5-6
size: .
J: TRBJ2-5
D: TRBD1
CDR3: CASSLTGGEETQYF
DNA: TGTGCCAGCAGCTTAACAGGGGGTGAAGAGACCCAGTACTTC

V: TRBV7-2
size: .
J: TRBJ1-4
D: TRBD1
CDR3: CASSLQGAGEKLFF
DNA: TGTGCCAGCAGCCTACAGGGGGCGGGGGAAAAACTGTTTTTT

V: TRBV7-8
size: .
J: TRBJ1-5
D: .
CDR3: CASSKRDTNQPQHF
DNA: TGTGCCAGCAGCAAACGGGACACCAATCAGCCCCAGCATTTT

V: TRBV4-3
size: .
J: TRBJ2-1
D: TRBD2
CDR3: CASSQDWSRGGRNEQFF
DNA: TGCGCCAGCAGCCAAGACTGGTCGCGGGGGGGCCGCAATGAGCAGTTCTTC

V: TRBV7-2
size: .
J: TRBJ2-5
D: TRBD1
CDR3: CASSQDRGVETQYF
DNA: TGTGCCAGCAGTCAAGACAGGGGGGTAGAGACCCAGTACTTC

V: TRBV5-1
size: once
J: TRBJ2-3
D: TRBD2
CDR3: CASRQGTSGGNTDTQYF
DNA: TGCGCCAGCAGACAAGGGACTAGCGGGGGCAACACAGATACGCAGTATTTT

V: TRBV13
size: .
J: TRBJ2-1
D: TRBD2
CDR3: CASSQGSSGGYEQFF
DNA: TGTGCCAGCAGTCAAGGGTCTAGCGGGGGGTATGAGCAGTTCTTC

V: TRBV7-8
size: .
J: TRBJ2-1
D: .
CDR3: CASSDGGNEQFF
DNA: TGTGCCAGCAGCGACGGGGGTAATGAGCAGTTCTTC

V: TRBV30
size: .
J: TRBJ1-4
D: .
CDR3: CAWSQVNEKLFF
DNA: TGTGCCTGGAGTCAGGTTAATGAAAAACTGTTTTTT

V: TRBV11-2
size: .
J: TRBJ2-5
D: .
CDR3: CASSIGTSGETQYF
DNA: TGTGCCAGCAGCATCGGGACTTCGGGGGAGACCCAGTACTTC

V: TRBV25-1
size: once
J: TRBJ2-1
D: TRBD2
CDR3: CASSEDSSGSSYNEQFF
DNA: TGTGCCAGCAGTGAAGATTCTAGCGGGAGCTCCTACAATGAGCAGTTCTTC

V: TRBV12-5
size: .
J: TRBJ2-2
D: TRBD1
CDR3: CASVGPGQGLGELFF
DNA: TGTGCTAGTGTTGGACCGGGACAGGGTCTCGGGGAGCTGTTTTTT

V: TRBV5-4
size: .
J: TRBJ2-5
D: .
CDR3: CASSLKSPETQYF
DNA: TGTGCCAGCAGCTTGAAATCTCCGGAGACCCAGTACTTC

V: TRBV5-1
size: .
J: TRBJ2-3
D: TRBD2
CDR3: CASSLVAGGADTQYF
DNA: TGCGCCAGCAGCTTGGTGGCGGGGGGGGCAGATACGCAGTATTTT

V: TRBV5-1
size: .
J: TRBJ2-3
D: TRBD2
CDR3: CASTPRVAGGPSTDTQYF
DNA: TGCGCCAGCACCCCCCGGGTAGCGGGGGGTCCTAGCACAGATACGCAGTATTTT

V: TRBV4-1
size: .
J: TRBJ1-2
D: .
CDR3: CASSQPSGTQFF
DNA: TGCGCCAGCAGCCAGCCGTCCGGGACACAATTCTTC

V: TRBV7-9
size: .
J: TRBJ2-5
D: TRBD2
CDR3: CASSLRSTSGGHETQYF
DNA: TGTGCCAGCAGCTTACGGTCGACTAGCGGGGGGCATGAGACCCAGTACTTC

V: TRBV11-2
size: .
J: TRBJ2-7
D: TRBD2
CDR3: CASKGAGGDSYEQYF
DNA: TGTGCCAGCAAAGGGGCGGGGGGGGATTCCTACGAGCAGTACTTC

V: TRBV30
size: .
J: TRBJ2-3
D: .
CDR3: CAWERSDTQYF
DNA: TGTGCCTGGGAGAGGTCGGATACGCAGTATTTT

V: TRBV7-9
size: .
J: TRBJ1-3
D: .
CDR3: CASSLGYGGNTIYF
DNA: TGTGCCAGCAGCTTAGGGTACGGTGGAAACACCATATATTTT

V: TRBV4-2
size: .
J: TRBJ2-1
D: TRBD2
CDR3: CASAIIAGASYNEQFF
DNA: TGTGCCAGCGCCATCATAGCGGGGGCATCCTACAATGAGCAGTTCTTC

V: TRBV7-2
size: .
J: TRBJ1-2
D: TRBD1
CDR3: CASSARQGSVYGYTF
DNA: TGTGCCAGCAGCGCCAGACAGGGGTCCGTCTATGGCTACACCTTC

V: TRBV30
size: .
J: TRBJ2-7
D: .
CDR3: CAWSVGGTSYEQYF
DNA: TGTGCCTGGAGTGTAGGAGGGACCTCCTACGAGCAGTACTTC

V: TRBV15
size: once
J: TRBJ2-7
D: .
CDR3: CATSRVPNIGTPSYEQYF
DNA: TGTGCCACCAGCAGAGTACCCAATATCGGGACTCCCTCCTACGAGCAGTACTTC